This T cell receptor beta chain emerged from a study of vaccination and CD4 T cells after COVID-19. The CDR3 totals 16 residues. Trimming removed 8 bases from V and 5 bases from J; junction bases left unmatched: 15. Germline values: CDR1 SNHLY, CDR2 FYNNEI. The sample holds one count of this clonotype. Its antigen is unknown. An Oncomine TCR Beta short-read assay was used to sequence the DNA from cultured CD4+ T cells. TCRdb called the PCR reads again in MiXCR, with one record for every CDR3 protein. The data contain about 15,000 distinct CDR3 sequences, approximately 45% of them singletons. The time point denotes: late sampling 161 to 241 days after vaccination in a few convalescent patients. Noted treatment: approximately nine-day PBMC culture with coronavirus spike peptide pools or control peptides (ViraFEST assay). Negative selection separated CD4+ T cells from 10-day cultures.

The clonotype was recovered from a human donor who had recovered from COVID-19. Source: CD4+ T cells from blood, cultured in vitro, taken about 7 months after SARS-CoV-2 vaccination. The chain employs TRBV2 and TRBJ2-5; 9 bases fit TRBD1. The CDR3 loop is CASSQMGTGLGETQYF. DNA for the CDR3: TGTGCCAGCTCCCAAATGGGGACAGGGCTGGGGGAGACCCAGTACTTC.